Sequencing of this TCR beta chain was carried out in a study of T-cell memory formation after mild COVID-19. General study results and limits: The main location of contracting CD4+ clones was CM and EM, and that of contracting CD8+ clones was EMRA.

A remark on this clonotype: Its cognate antigen is unknown.

TCRdb re-analysed the 5' RACE reads in MiXCR, keeping a single row per CDR3 protein. The sample records 150,000 or so distinct CDR3 sequences, about 14% being singletons. V was trimmed by 4 bases and J by 7 bases, leaving 17 bases between them. Germline loops: CDR1 SGHTA, CDR2 FQGNSA. There are 14 residues in the CDR3. The chain carries TRBV7-2 and TRBJ2-7; D gene unclear. Source material: PBMCs or a T cell subset sorted from them (not recorded which). The sequence was obtained from an adult woman who had mild COVID-19 (a few samples of this study predate the infection). Cell type and time point are not known. The CDR3 region has the DNA TGTGCCAGCAGCTCCGGTGGAGAACCTCTGGAGCAGTACTTC. Translating gives CASSSGGEPLEQYF.